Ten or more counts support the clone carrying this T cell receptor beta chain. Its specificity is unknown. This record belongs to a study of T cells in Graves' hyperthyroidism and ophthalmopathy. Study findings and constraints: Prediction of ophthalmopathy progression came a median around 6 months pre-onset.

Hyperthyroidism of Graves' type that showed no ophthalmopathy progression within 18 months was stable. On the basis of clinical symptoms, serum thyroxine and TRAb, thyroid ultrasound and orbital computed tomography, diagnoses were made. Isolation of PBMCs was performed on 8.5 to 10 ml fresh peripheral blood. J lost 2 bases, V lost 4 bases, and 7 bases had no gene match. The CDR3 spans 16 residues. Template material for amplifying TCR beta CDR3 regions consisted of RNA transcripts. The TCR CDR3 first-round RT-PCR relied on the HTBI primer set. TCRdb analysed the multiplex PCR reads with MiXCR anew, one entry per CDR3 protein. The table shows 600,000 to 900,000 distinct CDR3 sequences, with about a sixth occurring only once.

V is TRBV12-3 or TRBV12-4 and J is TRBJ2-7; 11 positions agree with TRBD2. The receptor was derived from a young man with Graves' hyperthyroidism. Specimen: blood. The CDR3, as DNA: TGTGCCAGCAGTTCGCCACTAGCGGGGGACCCCTACGAGCAGTACTTC. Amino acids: CASSSPLAGDPYEQYF.